The 27 T cell receptor beta chains presented below share a single source sample, sequenced in a study of cytomegalovirus exposure and HLA in healthy donors. Vbeta (60) and Jbeta (13) primers were used in the PCR. Profiled with immunoSEQ multiplex PCR; TCRdb holds only in-frame clones, not every one. The table has around 140,000 clones, 77% seen once. The sequencing input was PBMCs. The receptors originated from an older woman in good health and CMV-seronegative.

This clone appeared a few times. The chain joins TRBV4-1 to TRBJ2-7; 8 bases map to TRBD1. The CDR3 consists of 12 residues. Per the germline V gene, CDR1 is MGHRA and CDR2 is YSYEKL. The trim removed 4 bases at V and 9 bases at J, leaving 5 bases unmatched. The CDR3 protein is CASSPEGTGQYF. Here the CDR3 DNA reads TGCGCCAGCAGCCCAGAAGGGACAGGGCAGTACTTC.

This clone was counted between two and nine times. J is TRBJ2-7 and V is TRBV28; 9 nucleotides agree with TRBD2. This CDR3 is 14 amino acids long. V was clipped by 8 bases and J by 6 bases; unmatched bases: 11. The V gene's germline CDR1 is MDHEN and CDR2 SYDVKM. CDR3 sequence: CASSAGGPLGEQYF. The CDR3 DNA reads as TGTGCCAGCTCGGCGGGGGGGCCCCTCGGCGAGCAGTACTTC.

The V gene is TRBV2, the J gene TRBJ2-7; 7 positions match TRBD1. Per the germline V gene, CDR1 is SNHLY and CDR2 is FYNNEI. V lost 10 bases and J lost 0; bases outside the gene matches: 9. This CDR3 has 14 amino acids. The CDR3 sequence: CATHSTGSSYEQYF. The DNA of the CDR3 is TGTGCCACCCATTCGACAGGGAGCTCCTACGAGCAGTACTTC.

This clone was detected only a few times. The rearrangement links TRBV7-9 to TRBJ2-1; 9 bases align to TRBD1. This CDR3 comprises 15 residues. Losses at the gene ends were 6 bases for V and 8 bases for J; bases not matched to a gene: 11. Germline-derived CDR1 and CDR2 are SEHNR and FQNEAQ (reference sequence). CDR3 DNA sequence: TGTGCCAGCAGTTACCCCGGGACAGGGTCCCATGAGCAGTTCTTC. Encoded protein: CASSYPGTGSHEQFF.

V is TRBV5-4 and J is TRBJ2-2, with D maybe TRBD2 (6 bases). The ends were cut back, 6 bases at V and 5 bases at J, with 20 bases in the middle. This CDR3 spans 16 amino acids. CDR1 is SGHNT and CDR2 is YYREEE in the germline V gene (reference sequence). The CDR3 sequence is CASTRVPGVMTGELFF. The CDR3, as DNA: TGTGCCAGCACTAGGGTCCCGGGAGTAATGACCGGGGAGCTGTTTTTT.

The chain carries TRBV7-2 and TRBJ2-1; 9 positions agree with TRBD2. CDR1 and CDR2 (germline): SGHTA, FQGNSA. The J segment lost 9 bases and the V segment lost 3 bases, leaving 12 bases of the junction unmatched. CDR3 length: 16 residues. CDR3 in DNA: TGTGCCAGCAGCTTTTCCGGGACTAGCCTTAGGGGTGAGCAGTTCTTC. Its translation is CASSFSGTSLRGEQFF.

The V and J genes are TRBV5-5 and TRBJ1-5, with a possible D match to TRBD1 (6 bases). CDR1 is SGHKS, CDR2 YYEKEE, per germline (reference sequence). The V end was cut by 1 base, the J end by 4 bases, with 21 bases between. CDR3 length: 18 amino acids. CDR3 sequence reads: CASSLRGRGGEGNQPQHF. The CDR3 nucleotides are TGTGCCAGCAGCTTGAGGGGTCGCGGGGGCGAAGGAAATCAGCCCCAGCATTTT.

This sequence joins TRBV18 and TRBJ1-6, with D uncertain. Per germline, CDR1 KGHSH and CDR2 LQKENI. The CDR3 runs 14 residues. V was trimmed by 3 bases and J by 7 bases, leaving 10 bases between them. This CDR3 reads CASSPDMTNSPLHF. CDR3 sequence (DNA): TGTGCCAGCTCACCTGACATGACGAATTCACCCCTCCACTTT. Full variable domain (remainder filled in from reference TRBV18 and TRBJ1-6): NAGVMQNPRHLVRRRGQEARLRCSPMKGHSHVYWYRQLPEEGLKFMVYLQKENIIDESGMPKERFSAEFPKEGPSILRIQQVVRGDSAAYFCASSPDMTNSPLHFGNGTRLTVT.

The chain recombines TRBV29-1 with TRBJ2-7, with 10 bases that match TRBD1. In germline, CDR1 is SQVTM, CDR2 ANQGSEA. This CDR3 comprises 12 residues. Germline trimming cut 4 bases from V and 3 bases from J; bases unmatched to any gene: 0. CDR3 loop: CSVGTGGYEQYF. The CDR3 nucleotides are TGCAGCGTTGGGACAGGGGGCTACGAGCAGTACTTC.

This chain joins TRBV4-1 and TRBJ2-5; TRBD1 matches at 9 bases. The junction had 11 bases not matched to a gene; V was cut back by 6 bases and J by 3 bases. The CDR3 runs to 16 residues. CDR1 and CDR2 from the germline V gene are MGHRA and YSYEKL. The CDR3 spells CASSRRNRGLEETQYF. CDR3 DNA sequence: TGCGCCAGCAGTCGCCGAAACAGGGGGCTAGAAGAGACCCAGTACTTC.

V gene TRBV6-1 combines with J gene TRBJ1-1; TRBD1 agrees at 7 bases. The CDR3 has 12 amino acids. Germline V gene lookup returns CDR1 MNHNS and CDR2 SASEGT. V shed 6 bases and J 6 bases; nucleotides not matched to a gene: 4. The CDR3 DNA sequence: TGTGCCAGCAGGACAGGGAAGCCTGAAGCTTTCTTT. Its translation is CASRTGKPEAFF.

This clone has a handful of counts. The chain carries TRBV27 and TRBJ1-3; a possible D gene is TRBD1 (6 bases). V was trimmed by 2 bases and J by 1 base, leaving 9 bases between them. Germline V lookup: CDR1 MNHEY, CDR2 SMNVEV (reference sequence). The CDR3 is 15 residues long. The CDR3 sequence is CASSLTGSSGNTIYF. The DNA of the CDR3 is TGTGCCAGCAGTTTAACAGGGAGTTCTGGAAACACCATATATTTT.

This clone occurred once. The chain links TRBV6-5 to TRBJ1-2; the D is unclear. CDR3 length: 14 residues. The germline V and J ends were trimmed by 2 bases and 3 bases, with 10 bases remaining between them. The germline gives CDR1 MNHEY, CDR2 SVGAGI. The CDR3 coding sequence is TGTGCCAGCAGTTACCTGACCGGGGACTATGGCTACACCTTC. This codes for CASSYLTGDYGYTF.

The chain is built from TRBV5-1 and TRBJ2-1; a weak D match, TRBD2 (5 bases). V lost 3 bases, J lost 9 bases, and 10 bases lay in between. Germline V gene sequence: CDR1 SGHRS, CDR2 YFSETQ. This CDR3 comprises 12 residues. The CDR3 spells CASSWEGGEQFF. CDR3 in DNA: TGCGCCAGCAGCTGGGAAGGAGGTGAGCAGTTCTTC.

The chain has TRBV4-1 and TRBJ1-4, with 9 bases matching TRBD1. Trimming removed 2 bases from V and 7 bases from J; junction bases left unmatched: 14. The CDR3 is 18 residues long. Looked up from germline, CDR1 is MGHRA and CDR2 is YSYEKL. The CDR3 DNA sequence: TGCGCCAGCAGCCAACCCACCCGGACAGGGGCGGTTCTTGAAAAACTGTTTTTT. Its translation is CASSQPTRTGAVLEKLFF.

This clone was seen a few times. This chain joins TRBV5-6 and TRBJ2-5; 7 nucleotides match TRBD2. Germline CDR1 SGHDT, CDR2 YYEEEE. Trimming removed 3 bases from V and 4 bases from J; junction bases left unmatched: 3. This CDR3 comprises 13 residues. This CDR3 reads CASSYPGGETQYF. The CDR3 DNA sequence: TGTGCCAGCAGCTATCCGGGGGGAGAGACCCAGTACTTC. Using reference TRBV5-6 and TRBJ2-5 for the parts outside the CDR3, the full variable domain is DAGVTQSPTHLIKTRGQQVTLRCSPKSGHDTVSWYQQALGQGPQFIFQYYEEEERQRGNFPDRFSGHQFPNYSSELNVNALLLGDSALYLCASSYPGGETQYFGPGTRLLVL.

The table lists this clone with a count of one. The CDR3 DNA reads as TGTGCCAGCAGCTTGCCGGGACAGAACATCTATGGCTACACCTTC. It specifies CASSLPGQNIYGYTF. The J gene is TRBJ1-2, the V gene TRBV7-9; 7 bases line up with TRBD1. The CDR3 contains 15 residues. Germline values: CDR1 SEHNR, CDR2 FQNEAQ (reference sequence). V lost 3 bases and J lost 4; bases outside the gene matches: 8.

This clone was seen once. This chain links TRBV11-2 with TRBJ2-7; 8 bases fit TRBD1. Germline lookup yields CDR1 SGHAT and CDR2 FQNNGV. CDR3 length equals 15 residues. J was trimmed by 3 bases and V by 0 bases; bases with no gene match: 4. CDR3 loop: CASSLERDRHYEQYF. In DNA, the CDR3 is TGTGCCAGCAGCTTAGAACGGGACAGGCACTACGAGCAGTACTTC.

The chain is built from TRBV18 and TRBJ1-4; tentative D call: TRBD1 (6 bases). V lost 2 bases and J lost 8, with 15 bases in between. The CDR3 has 15 residues. The V gene's germline CDR1 is KGHSH and CDR2 LQKENI. This CDR3 reads CASSPSRDIGEKLFF. CDR3 DNA: TGTGCCAGCTCACCAAGCCGGGACATAGGGGAAAAACTGTTTTTT.

The J gene is TRBJ1-2, the V gene TRBV29-1; the D gene is possibly TRBD1 (5 bases). Per the germline V gene, CDR1 is SQVTM and CDR2 is ANQGSEA. The CDR3 consists of 9 residues. V dropped 3 bases and J dropped 13 bases, with 9 bases sitting between them. In nucleotides, the CDR3 is TGCAGCGTTGAGTGGGGCGGCACCTTC. It is translated as CSVEWGGTF.

V gene TRBV7-3 combines with J gene TRBJ2-7, with 9 bases matching TRBD2. CDR1 is SGHTA and CDR2 is FQGTGA in the germline V gene. Trimming removed 3 bases from V and 4 bases from J; junction bases left unmatched: 1. This CDR3 contains 13 residues. CDR3 nucleotides: TGTGCCAGCAGCTTCCTAGCGGGATACGAGCAGTACTTC. This translates into CASSFLAGYEQYF.

The chain employs TRBV11-2 and TRBJ1-4; TRBD1 matches at 11 bases. V dropped 5 bases and J dropped 0; count of bases not matched to a gene: 5. CDR1 is SGHAT and CDR2 is FQNNGV in the germline V gene. CDR3 length: 17 amino acids. CDR3: CASSRPGQGATNEKLFF. CDR3 DNA sequence: TGTGCCAGCAGCCGACCGGGACAGGGGGCAACTAATGAAAAACTGTTTTTT. The full variable domain, with the rest looked up from reference TRBV11-2 and TRBJ1-4, is EAGVAQSPRYKIIEKRQSVAFWCNPISGHATLYWYQQILGQGPKLLIQFQNNGVVDDSQLPKDRFSAERLKGVDSTLKIQPAKLEDSAVYLCASSRPGQGATNEKLFFGSGTQLSVL.

This clone was counted a few times. The chain is built from TRBV30 and TRBJ1-5, with 11 bases that match TRBD1. The V gene end was trimmed by 3 bases and the J gene end by 7 bases; junction bases not matched to a gene: 2. The CDR3 is made up of 13 amino acids. CDR1 and CDR2 from the germline V gene are GTSNPN and SVGIG (reference sequence). The CDR3, as DNA: TGTGCCTGGAGCGGGACAGGGGGACAGCCCCAGCATTTT. It specifies CAWSGTGGQPQHF.

The chain is built from TRBV5-1 and TRBJ1-6; D gene ambiguous. The CDR3 is made up of 14 amino acids. V dropped 3 bases and J dropped 7 bases, with 11 bases sitting between them. Germline V gene data show CDR1 as SGHRS and CDR2 as YFSETQ. As DNA, the CDR3 is TGCGCCAGCAGCTCCAACTTGAAGAATTCACCCCTCCACTTT. Residues: CASSSNLKNSPLHF.

The CDR3 DNA reads TGTGCCAGCAGTCCCCGCCCGCGGTATGTGAACACTGAAGCTTTCTTT. Protein sequence: CASSPRPRYVNTEAFF. The chain has TRBV27 and TRBJ1-1; D uncertain. Germline assignment: CDR1 MNHEY and CDR2 SMNVEV (reference sequence). Trimming pared 5 bases from V and 0 bases from J, leaving 16 bases between. CDR3 length: 16 amino acids.

The V gene is TRBV5-1, the J gene TRBJ2-3; TRBD2 agrees at 16 bases. This CDR3 contains 19 residues. V lost 2 bases to trimming and J lost 4 bases; unmatched junction nucleotides: 10. Per germline, CDR1 SGHRS and CDR2 YFSETQ. The CDR3 reads CASSFYPGTSGGASDTQYF. The DNA of the CDR3 is TGCGCCAGCAGCTTTTACCCCGGGACTAGCGGGGGGGCTTCAGATACGCAGTATTTT.

J is TRBJ2-1 and V is TRBV28; maybe TRBD1 (6 bases). V was clipped by 5 bases and J by 4 bases, with 18 bases between them. This CDR3 comprises 16 residues. Germline V lookup: CDR1 MDHEN, CDR2 SYDVKM. CDR3 sequence reads: CASSKGGARGYNEQFF. The CDR3 coding sequence is TGTGCCAGCAGTAAAGGTGGCGCCAGGGGTTACAATGAGCAGTTCTTC.